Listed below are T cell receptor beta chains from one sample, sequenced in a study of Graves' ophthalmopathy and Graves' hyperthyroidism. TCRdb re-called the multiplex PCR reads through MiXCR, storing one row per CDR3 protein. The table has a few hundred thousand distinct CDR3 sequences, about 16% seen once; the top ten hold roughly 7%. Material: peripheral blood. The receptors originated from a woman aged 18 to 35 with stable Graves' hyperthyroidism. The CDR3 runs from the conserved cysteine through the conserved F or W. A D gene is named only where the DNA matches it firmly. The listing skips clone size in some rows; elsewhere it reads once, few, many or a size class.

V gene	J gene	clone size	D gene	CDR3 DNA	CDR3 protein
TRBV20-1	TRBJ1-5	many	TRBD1	TGCAGTGCTCACAGGGGTGGGAGCAATCAGCCCCAGCATTTT	CSAHRGGSNQPQHF
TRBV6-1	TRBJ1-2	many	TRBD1	TGTGCCAGCAGACCCGACAGGGACGGTGGCTACACCTTC	CASRPDRDGGYTF
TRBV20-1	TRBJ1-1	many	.	TGCAGTGCTCCCCCAGCTATGAACACTGAAGCTTTCTTT	CSAPPAMNTEAFF
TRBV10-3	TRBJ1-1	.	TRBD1	TGTGCCATCAGCCTTGACAGGGGGTCTGAAGCTTTCTTT	CAISLDRGSEAFF
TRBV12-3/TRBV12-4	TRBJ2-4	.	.	TGTGCCAGCAGTCCGGGTCCAGTTCAGTACTTC	CASSPGPVQYF
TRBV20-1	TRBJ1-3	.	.	TGCAGTGCTAGGAAGCGCGGGGCGGACACCATATATTTT	CSARKRGADTIYF
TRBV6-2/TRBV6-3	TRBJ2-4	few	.	TGTGCCAGCAGTTATTCCCGGACCAATCTAGCCAAAAACATTCAGTACTTC	CASSYSRTNLAKNIQYF
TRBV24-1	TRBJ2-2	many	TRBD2	TGTGCCACCAGTGGTAGCGGGGACAATCGGGGGGAGCTGTTTTTT	CATSGSGDNRGELFF
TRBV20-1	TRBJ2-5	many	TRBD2	TGCAGTGCTGTTATGAGCGGGGGAGGAGAGACCCAGTACTTC	CSAVMSGGGETQYF
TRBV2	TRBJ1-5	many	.	TGTGCCAGCAGTGAATCCCAGCCCCAGCATTTT	CASSESQPQHF
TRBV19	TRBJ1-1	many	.	TGTGCCAGTAGGGGTGGGGACGCTGGCACTGAAGCTTTCTTT	CASRGGDAGTEAFF
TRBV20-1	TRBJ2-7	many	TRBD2	TGCAGTGCTAAAAACCTAGCGGGGCTCTACGAGCAGTACTTC	CSAKNLAGLYEQYF
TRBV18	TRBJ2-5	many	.	TGTGCCAGCTCACAGTTACCCCAAGAGACCCAGTACTTC	CASSQLPQETQYF
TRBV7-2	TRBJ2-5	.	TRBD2	TGTGCCAGCAGCTTAGCGTGGACTAGCGGACAAGAGACCCAGTACTTC	CASSLAWTSGQETQYF
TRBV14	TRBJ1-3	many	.	TGTGCCAGCAGCCAAGATTGGATACGAAGAGGGGGAAACACCATATATTTT	CASSQDWIRRGGNTIYF
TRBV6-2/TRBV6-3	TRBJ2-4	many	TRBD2	TGTGCCAGCAGTGGCGGGGGGGCCTATGCCAAAAACATTCAGTACTTC	CASSGGGAYAKNIQYF
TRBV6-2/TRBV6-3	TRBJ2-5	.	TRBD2	TGTGCCAGCAGCGCAGCGGGGGGGCGTCGGGAGACCCAGTACTTC	CASSAAGGRRETQYF
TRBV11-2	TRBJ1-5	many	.	TGTGCCAGCAGCCCGGACCCCCGGGACGGAAAAAACAATCAGCCCCAGCATTTT	CASSPDPRDGKNNQPQHF
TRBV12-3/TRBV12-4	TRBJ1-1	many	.	TGTGCCAGCAGATCTTTCAGGGGTGTCCCTTATGAAGCTTTCTTT	CASRSFRGVPYEAFF
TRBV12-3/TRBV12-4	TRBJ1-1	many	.	TGTGCCAGCAGTTTAACCATGGGGACTGAAGCTTTCTTT	CASSLTMGTEAFF
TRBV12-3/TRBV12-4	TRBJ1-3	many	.	TGTGCCAGCCCGGGTCCAGGTAGGTGGGCGAACTCTGGAAACACCATATATTTT	CASPGPGRWANSGNTIYF
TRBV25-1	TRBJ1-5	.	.	TGTGCCAGCAGTGAAGGCCCGATCGGTCAGCCCCAGCATTTT	CASSEGPIGQPQHF